The 31 T cell receptor beta chains in this list originate from one sample, sequenced in a study of blood T cell repertoires in COVID-19. Data came from immunoSEQ multiplex PCR; TCRdb stores just in-frame clones and leaves some out. The data hold around 270,000 clones, with around 87% observed a single time. The sequenced sample was peripheral blood. Source of these receptors: a woman in her fifties or sixties with acute or convalescent COVID-19.

J is TRBJ2-5 and V is TRBV5-1; 10 nucleotides match TRBD2. The J segment lost 4 bases and the V segment lost 2 bases, leaving 8 bases of the junction unmatched. There are 16 residues in the CDR3. Per germline, CDR1 SGHRS and CDR2 YFSETQ. CDR3 residues: CASSLIPGTSVETQYF. The DNA for the CDR3 is TGCGCCAGCAGCTTAATCCCGGGGACTAGCGTAGAGACCCAGTACTTC.

This chain connects TRBV25-1 to TRBJ2-5; D is unclear. The CDR3 contains 11 residues. Germline CDR1 reads MGHDK; CDR2 reads SYGVNS. V lost 6 bases and J lost 10, with 12 bases in between. CDR3 protein: CASSGEVVQYF. The CDR3 DNA sequence: TGTGCCAGCAGCGGAGAGGTTGTCCAGTACTTC.

V and J are TRBV27 and TRBJ2-7; no clear D gene. Germline values: CDR1 MNHEY, CDR2 SMNVEV (reference sequence). Trimming left V 6 bases short and J 8 bases short, with 26 bases between. The CDR3 loop spans 16 amino acids. The CDR3, as DNA: TGTGCCAGCAGCCGGTTGTACAGTATAACTCCTACGCAGCAGTACTTC. Its translation: CASSRLYSITPTQQYF.

The chain employs TRBV5-1 and TRBJ2-1; 8 bases line up with TRBD2. Trimming removed 6 bases from V and 3 bases from J; junction bases left unmatched: 11. This CDR3 region has 16 residues. Germline values: CDR1 SGHRS, CDR2 YFSETQ. As DNA, the CDR3 is TGCGCCAGCAAATTGGGGCTAGCGGGCTTCTACAATGAGCAGTTCTTC. Its translation: CASKLGLAGFYNEQFF.

The sample holds one count of this clone. This sequence joins TRBV7-9 and TRBJ1-5; possible D gene TRBD1, 6 bases. CDR1 is SEHNR and CDR2 is FQNEAQ in the germline V gene (reference sequence). Trimming took off 3 bases at V and 2 bases at J, with 11 bases between the two ends. The CDR3 spans 15 residues. CDR3 sequence: CASSLDSRGNQPQHF. The CDR3 nucleotides read TGTGCCAGCAGCTTGGACAGTAGGGGCAATCAGCCCCAGCATTTT.

The rearrangement uses TRBV3-1 (or the pseudogene TRBV3-2) and TRBJ1-2; D not certain. V lost 4 bases and J lost 6, with 12 bases in between. The CDR3 totals 13 residues. Germline lookup yields CDR1 LGHDT and CDR2 YNNKEL (reference sequence). For the CDR3, the DNA is TGTGCCAGCAGCCGAAAATTGGCCCATGGCTACACCTTC. Encoded protein: CASSRKLAHGYTF.

The J gene is TRBJ2-2, the V gene TRBV29-1, with a tentative D call TRBD1 (5 bases). CDR3 size: 13 residues. V lost 4 bases to trimming and J lost 5 bases, with 11 bases between them. The germline gives CDR1 SQVTM, CDR2 ANQGSEA. The CDR3 reads CSVGAGRTGELFF. CDR3 DNA: TGCAGCGTTGGGGCAGGGCGAACCGGGGAGCTGTTTTTT.

The chain combines TRBV5-1 with TRBJ2-3; D unclear. The germline V and J ends were trimmed by 0 bases and 2 bases, with 19 bases remaining between them. The germline V gene encodes CDR1 SGHRS and CDR2 YFSETQ. The CDR3 spans 18 residues. CDR3: CASSLAFPLQRSTDTQYF. DNA of the CDR3: TGCGCCAGCAGCTTGGCCTTTCCCCTACAGAGATCCACAGATACGCAGTATTTT.

The V gene is TRBV7-8, the J gene TRBJ1-1; no reliable D call. The CDR3 runs 11 residues. CDR1 and CDR2 (germline): SGHVS, FQNEAQ. V lost 5 bases to trimming and J lost 7 bases, with 8 bases between them. The CDR3: CASSPYSEAFF. The CDR3 DNA follows: TGTGCCAGCAGCCCGTACAGTGAAGCTTTCTTT.

As to this clone: Other DNA sequences in this sample translate to the same CDR3. J is TRBJ2-5 and V is TRBV5-1; TRBD1 matches 7 bases. Germline V gene lookup returns CDR1 SGHRS and CDR2 YFSETQ. The CDR3 consists of 14 residues. Trimming removed 0 bases from V and 2 bases from J; junction bases left unmatched: 1. The CDR3 here is CASSLGDRQETQYF. The DNA of the CDR3 is TGCGCCAGCAGCTTGGGGGACAGACAAGAGACCCAGTACTTC.

The chain is built from TRBV4-1 and TRBJ1-5; 7 bases are shared with TRBD1. CDR1 and CDR2 (germline): MGHRA, YSYEKL. V gave up 3 bases and J gave up 4 bases; unmatched junction bases: 3. This CDR3 spans 14 amino acids. CDR3: CASSHPQGNQPQHF. CDR3 coding DNA: TGCGCCAGCAGCCACCCACAGGGGAATCAGCCCCAGCATTTT.

This clone has a single count. J is TRBJ2-1 and V is TRBV4-1, with D possibly TRBD1 on 7 matching bases. Per germline, CDR1 MGHRA and CDR2 YSYEKL. The CDR3 has 20 amino acids. Trimming took off 4 bases at V and 6 bases at J, with 31 bases between the two ends. The CDR3 sequence: CASSPAGQVLEGFNLNEQFF. The DNA for the CDR3 is TGCGCCAGCAGCCCCGCCGGACAGGTCTTGGAGGGTTTTAACCTCAATGAGCAGTTCTTC.

The V gene is TRBV30, the J gene TRBJ2-7; TRBD2 is a possible D gene (6 bases). V was clipped by 2 bases and J by 0 bases, with 11 bases between them. Germline lookup yields CDR1 GTSNPN and CDR2 SVGIG (reference sequence). The length of the CDR3 is 14 residues. The CDR3 DNA sequence: TGTGCCTGGAGTATCCGGGGGAGCTCCTACGAGCAGTACTTC. This encodes CAWSIRGSSYEQYF. Full variable domain (rest looked up from reference TRBV30 and TRBJ2-7): SQTIHQWPATLVQPVGSPLSLECTVEGTSNPNLYWYRQAAGRGLQLLFYSVGIGQISSEVPQNLSASRPQDRQFILSSKKLLLSDSGFYLCAWSIRGSSYEQYFGPGTRLTVT.

This clone has a single count. The V and J genes are TRBV2 and TRBJ2-7; D remains unclear. Deletions cut 9 bases from V and 0 bases from J, with 9 bases between. The CDR3 runs to 12 residues. Germline CDR1 and CDR2: SNHLY and FYNNEI. The CDR3 reads CASDDNSYEQYF. The CDR3 bases are TGTGCCAGTGACGACAACTCCTACGAGCAGTACTTC.

The CDR3 reads CASSSLPGGGTGDTEAFF. The CDR3 DNA follows: TGTGCCAGCAGTTCCCTCCCAGGGGGCGGAACGGGTGACACTGAAGCTTTCTTT. The chain carries TRBV27 and TRBJ1-1; 8 bases agree with TRBD1. The CDR3 has 18 residues. The V segment lost 4 bases and the J segment 3 bases; nucleotides outside the gene matches: 16. Germline values: CDR1 MNHEY, CDR2 SMNVEV (reference sequence).

Here the CDR3 DNA reads TGTGCCAGTAGACCCGGGACAGAGGCTGAAGCTTTCTTT. Residues: CASRPGTEAEAFF. This chain links TRBV19 with TRBJ1-1; 7 nucleotides agree with TRBD1. Germline values: CDR1 LNHDA, CDR2 SQIVND (reference sequence). This CDR3 is built from 13 residues. J was trimmed by 6 bases and V by 6 bases; bases with no gene match: 7.

This clone was seen more than once but under ten times. Other DNA sequences within the sample encode an identical CDR3. The J gene is TRBJ2-2, the V gene TRBV24-1; 7 bases are shared with TRBD1. CDR1 KGHDR and CDR2 SFDVKD come from the germline V gene. The CDR3 covers 14 residues. V lost 3 bases to trimming and J lost 4 bases; unmatched junction nucleotides: 1. The CDR3 nucleotides are TGTGCCACCAGTGATCCAGGGGGCACCGGGGAGCTGTTTTTT. It encodes CATSDPGGTGELFF.

The J gene is TRBJ2-1, the V gene TRBV25-1; possibly TRBD1 for D (5 bases). The CDR3 is 15 amino acids. Trimming left V 3 bases short and J 2 bases short, with 11 bases between. Germline V lookup: CDR1 MGHDK, CDR2 SYGVNS. The CDR3 loop reads CASSEGLRTYNEQFF. The CDR3 DNA is TGTGCCAGCAGTGAGGGGCTGAGAACCTACAATGAGCAGTTCTTC.

The CDR3 region is CATSDRAVVKQETQYF. In DNA form, the CDR3 reads TGTGCCACCAGTGACCGTGCTGTAGTGAAACAAGAGACCCAGTACTTC. This chain uses TRBV24-1 with TRBJ2-5; no clear D gene. CDR1 and CDR2 (germline): KGHDR, SFDVKD. This CDR3 has 16 residues. The ends were cut back, 4 bases at V and 2 bases at J, with 16 bases in the middle.

This clone was detected a few times. V and J are TRBV4-1 and TRBJ1-6; D is perhaps TRBD1 (6 bases). This CDR3 comprises 15 residues. Germline V gene sequence: CDR1 MGHRA, CDR2 YSYEKL. V dropped 6 bases and J dropped 6 bases, with 15 bases sitting between them. This chain's CDR3 is CASSHPTGVNSPLHF. CDR3 DNA: TGCGCCAGCAGTCACCCGACAGGCGTTAATTCACCCCTCCACTTT.

The V and J genes are TRBV28 and TRBJ1-6; D ambiguous. The CDR3 consists of 12 residues. In germline, CDR1 is MDHEN, CDR2 SYDVKM. V was pared by 3 bases and J by 16 bases, with 13 bases between. CDR3 DNA sequence: TGTGCCAGCAGTTTGAACAGCCGTCGACTCCACTTT. As protein: CASSLNSRRLHF.

This clone was counted a single time. The chain employs TRBV24-1 and TRBJ2-1, with D hard to call. The germline V gene has CDR1 KGHDR and CDR2 SFDVKD. V gave up 3 bases and J gave up 2 bases, with 4 bases separating them. The CDR3 spans 13 residues. DNA for the CDR3: TGTGCCACCAGTGATCCAGCCTACAATGAGCAGTTCTTC. Protein product: CATSDPAYNEQFF.

This clone was counted only a few times. The gene calls are TRBV9 and TRBJ1-2; weak D call: TRBD1 (5 bases). The V end was cut by 3 bases, the J end by 6 bases, with 15 bases between. The germline V gene has CDR1 SGDLS and CDR2 YYNGEE. The CDR3 contains 14 residues. The CDR3, as DNA: TGTGCCAGCAGCGCGACCACCTGGGGGGATGGCTACACCTTC. It codes for CASSATTWGDGYTF.

The gene calls are TRBV19 and TRBJ1-1; TRBD1 matches at 7 bases. In germline, CDR1 is LNHDA, CDR2 SQIVND (reference sequence). The V and J ends lost 7 bases and 0 bases, in that order; junction bases with no gene match: 5. The CDR3 is made up of 14 amino acids. Here the CDR3 reads CASTQGQMNTEAFF. The CDR3 DNA reads as TGTGCCAGTACCCAGGGACAGATGAACACTGAAGCTTTCTTT.

This sequence joins TRBV4-1 and TRBJ2-7; 7 nucleotides line up with TRBD2. This CDR3 contains 15 residues. Trimming cost V 3 bases and J 0 bases; bases outside gene matches: 5. From germline, CDR1 is MGHRA and CDR2 YSYEKL. The CDR3 loop is CASSQRRESSYEQYF. CDR3 bases: TGCGCCAGCAGCCAGCGGCGGGAGAGCTCCTACGAGCAGTACTTC.

The chain recombines TRBV6-2 or TRBV6-3 with TRBJ2-7, with D possibly being TRBD2 (5 bases). This CDR3 contains 15 residues. V lost 2 bases, J lost 6 bases, and 17 bases lay in between. Germline V lookup: CDR1 MNHEY, CDR2 SVGEGT. This chain's CDR3 is CASSYPAGVSVEQYF. The CDR3 DNA reads as TGTGCCAGCAGTTACCCCGCGGGCGTCTCTGTCGAGCAGTACTTC.

The gene calls are TRBV5-1 and TRBJ2-1, with 9 bases identical to TRBD2. V lost 2 bases, J lost 0 bases, and 0 bases stayed unmatched. From germline, CDR1 is SGHRS and CDR2 YFSETQ. The CDR3 runs 15 residues. The CDR3 here is CASSFSGSSYNEQFF. The CDR3 DNA reads TGCGCCAGCAGCTTTAGCGGGAGCTCCTACAATGAGCAGTTCTTC.

The chain uses TRBV30 and TRBJ1-3; D is ambiguous. Germline-derived CDR1 and CDR2 are GTSNPN and SVGIG (reference sequence). The CDR3 is made up of 13 amino acids. V was cut by 2 bases and J by 1 base, with 6 bases left in between. The CDR3 reads CAWSINSGNTIYF. CDR3 coding DNA: TGTGCCTGGAGTATCAATTCTGGAAACACCATATATTTT.

The chain recombines TRBV11-2 with TRBJ1-1; 8 bases are shared with TRBD1. Germline V gene data show CDR1 as SGHAT and CDR2 as FQNNGV. CDR3 length: 15 residues. V gave up 7 bases and J gave up 0 bases; unmatched junction bases: 7. CDR3 residues: CASNQGAAMNTEAFF. The CDR3 DNA reads as TGTGCCAGCAACCAGGGGGCGGCTATGAACACTGAAGCTTTCTTT.

CDR3 nucleotide sequence: TGTGCCAGCTCACCTTACCGACTAGCGGAATTAAACACCGGGGAGCTGTTTTTT. It codes for CASSPYRLAELNTGELFF. The V call is TRBV18, the J call TRBJ2-2; TRBD2 agrees at 9 bases. The CDR3 consists of 18 residues. Germline CDR1 KGHSH, CDR2 LQKENI. After removal of 3 bases from V and 2 bases from J, the junction contained 10 bases not matched to a gene.

This chain joins TRBV3-1 (or the pseudogene TRBV3-2) and TRBJ2-7; TRBD2 agrees at 10 bases. Losses at the gene ends were 4 bases for V and 3 bases for J; bases not matched to a gene: 3. Germline-derived CDR1 and CDR2 are LGHDT and YNNKEL (reference sequence). The CDR3 sequence is 14 residues long. CDR3 sequence (DNA): TGTGCCAGCAGCCGGACTAGCGGAGGCTACGAGCAGTACTTC. It codes for CASSRTSGGYEQYF.